The entry below gives a single T cell receptor beta chain sequence along with its context. The sample originates from a study of blood T cell repertoires in COVID-19. Across the study: There were acute and convalescent COVID-19 samples, and they came from the United States, Italy and Spain.

Donors were grouped by their self-reported clinical history. Looked up from germline, CDR1 is LNHDA and CDR2 is SQIVND (reference sequence). The V gene lost 8 bases and the J gene lost 8 bases, with 13 bases spanning the gap. CDR3 length equals 13 residues. In the authors' methods: Quantification of nucleated cells was approximated via reference gene primer amplification. The data were produced by immunoSEQ multiplex PCR, yet TCRdb's version contains in-frame clones alone and is incomplete. V, J and clone size derive from that table, while D and trimming were established from the DNA sequence. The table shows some 260,000 clones, with around nine tenths occurring only once.

This chain connects TRBV19 to TRBJ1-6; possibly TRBD1 for D (5 bases). The sequenced material came from PBMCs or T cells enriched from blood (not recorded which). The TCR originated in a woman aged 18-29 years who had recovered from COVID-19. CDR3 DNA sequence: TGTGCCAGTGGGGGAGGGAGTTATTCACCCCTCCACTTT. This encodes CASGGGSYSPLHF.